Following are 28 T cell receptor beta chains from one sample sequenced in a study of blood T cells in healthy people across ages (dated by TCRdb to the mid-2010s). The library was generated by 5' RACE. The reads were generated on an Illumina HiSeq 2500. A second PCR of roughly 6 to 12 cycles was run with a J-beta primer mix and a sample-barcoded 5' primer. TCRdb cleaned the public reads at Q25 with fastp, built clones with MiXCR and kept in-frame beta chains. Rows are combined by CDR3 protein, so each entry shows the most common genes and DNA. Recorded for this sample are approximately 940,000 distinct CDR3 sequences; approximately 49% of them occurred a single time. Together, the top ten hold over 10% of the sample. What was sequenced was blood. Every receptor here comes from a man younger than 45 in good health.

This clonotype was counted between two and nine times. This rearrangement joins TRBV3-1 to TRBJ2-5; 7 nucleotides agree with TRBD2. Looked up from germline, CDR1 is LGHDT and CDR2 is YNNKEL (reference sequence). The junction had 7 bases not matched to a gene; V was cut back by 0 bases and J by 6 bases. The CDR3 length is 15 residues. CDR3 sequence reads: CASSQDSTSAKTQYF. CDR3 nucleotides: TGTGCCAGCAGCCAAGATAGCACTAGCGCCAAGACCCAGTACTTC.

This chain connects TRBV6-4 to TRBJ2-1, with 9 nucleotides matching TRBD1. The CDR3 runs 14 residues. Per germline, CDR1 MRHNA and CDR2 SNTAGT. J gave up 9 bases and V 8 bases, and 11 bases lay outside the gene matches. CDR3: CASCEQGAQSEQFF. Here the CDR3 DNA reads TGTGCCAGCTGCGAACAGGGGGCGCAAAGTGAGCAGTTCTTC.

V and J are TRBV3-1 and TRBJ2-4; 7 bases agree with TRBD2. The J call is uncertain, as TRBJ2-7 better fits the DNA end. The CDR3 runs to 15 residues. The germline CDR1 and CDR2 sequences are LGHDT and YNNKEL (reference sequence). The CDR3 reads CASSSSGWNTGEQYF. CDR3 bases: TGTGCCAGCAGCTCTAGCGGCTGGAATACTGGCGAGCAGTACTTC.

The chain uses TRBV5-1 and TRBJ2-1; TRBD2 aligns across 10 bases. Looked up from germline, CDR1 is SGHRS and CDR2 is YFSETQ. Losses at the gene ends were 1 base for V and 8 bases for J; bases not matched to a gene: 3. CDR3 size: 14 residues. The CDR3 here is CASSLSGGVDEQFF. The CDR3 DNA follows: TGCGCCAGCAGCTTGAGCGGGGGGGTGGATGAGCAGTTCTTC.

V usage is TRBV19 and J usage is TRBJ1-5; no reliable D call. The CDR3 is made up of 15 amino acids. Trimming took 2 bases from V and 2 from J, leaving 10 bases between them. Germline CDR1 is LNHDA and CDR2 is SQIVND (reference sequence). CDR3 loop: CASSIWNGGNQPQHF. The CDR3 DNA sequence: TGTGCCAGTAGTATATGGAATGGGGGCAATCAGCCCCAGCATTTT.

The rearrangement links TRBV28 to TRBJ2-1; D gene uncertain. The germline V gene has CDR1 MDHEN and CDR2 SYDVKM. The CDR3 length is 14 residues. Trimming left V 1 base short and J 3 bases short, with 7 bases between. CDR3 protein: CASSLLRSYNEQFF. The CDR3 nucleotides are TGTGCCAGCAGTTTATTGCGGAGCTACAATGAGCAGTTCTTC.

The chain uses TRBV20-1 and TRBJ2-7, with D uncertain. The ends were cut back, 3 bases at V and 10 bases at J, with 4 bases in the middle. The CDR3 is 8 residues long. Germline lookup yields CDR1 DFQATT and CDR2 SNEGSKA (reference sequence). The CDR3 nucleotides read TGCAGTGCTAGTAACCAGTACTTC. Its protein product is CSASNQYF.

The CDR3 reads CASSQPGRRPQHF. CDR3 sequence (DNA): TGTGCCAGCAGCCAACCCGGACGGCGGCCCCAGCATTTT. This sequence joins TRBV3-1 and TRBJ1-5; D gene ambiguous. CDR1 and CDR2 (germline): LGHDT, YNNKEL (reference sequence). The CDR3 is made up of 13 amino acids. Trimming shortened V by 2 bases and J by 9 bases, and 11 bases separated the two germline ends.

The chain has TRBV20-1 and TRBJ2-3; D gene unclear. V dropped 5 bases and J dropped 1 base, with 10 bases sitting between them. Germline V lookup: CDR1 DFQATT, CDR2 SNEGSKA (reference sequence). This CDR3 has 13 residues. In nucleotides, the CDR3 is TGCAGTGCTGCCCCGAGTGGCACAGATACGCAGTATTTT. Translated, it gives CSAAPSGTDTQYF.

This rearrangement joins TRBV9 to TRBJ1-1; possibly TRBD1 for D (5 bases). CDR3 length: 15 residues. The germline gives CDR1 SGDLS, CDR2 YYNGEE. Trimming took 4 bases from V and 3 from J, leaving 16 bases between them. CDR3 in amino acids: CASSRTGLVDTEAFF. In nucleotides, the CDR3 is TGTGCCAGCAGCCGGACGGGACTCGTGGACACTGAAGCTTTCTTT. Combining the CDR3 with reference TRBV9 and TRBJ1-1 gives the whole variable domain DSGVTQTPKHLITATGQRVTLRCSPRSGDLSVYWYQQSLDQGLQFLIQYYNGEERAKGNILERFSAQQFPDLHSELNLSSLELGDSALYFCASSRTGLVDTEAFFGQGTRLTVV.

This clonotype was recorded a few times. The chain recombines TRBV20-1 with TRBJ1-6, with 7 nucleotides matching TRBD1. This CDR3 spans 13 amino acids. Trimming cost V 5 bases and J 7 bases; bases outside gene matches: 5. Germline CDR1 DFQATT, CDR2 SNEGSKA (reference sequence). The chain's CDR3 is CSAVRDSNSPLHF. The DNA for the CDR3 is TGCAGTGCTGTCCGGGACAGCAATTCACCCCTCCACTTT.

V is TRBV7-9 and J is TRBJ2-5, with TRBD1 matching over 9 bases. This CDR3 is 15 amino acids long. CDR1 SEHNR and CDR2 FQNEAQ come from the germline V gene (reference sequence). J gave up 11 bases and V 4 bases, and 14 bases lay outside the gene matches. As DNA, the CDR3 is TGTGCCAGCAGCTCCGGACAGGGGACTAACTGGGAGCAGTACTTC. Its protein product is CASSSGQGTNWEQYF.

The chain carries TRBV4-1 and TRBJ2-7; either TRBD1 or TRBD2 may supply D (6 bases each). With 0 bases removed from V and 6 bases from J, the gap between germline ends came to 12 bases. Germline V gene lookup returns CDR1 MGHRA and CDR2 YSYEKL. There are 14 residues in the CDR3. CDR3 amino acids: CASSQEGGRSEQYF. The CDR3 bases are TGCGCCAGCAGCCAAGAAGGGGGGCGGTCCGAGCAGTACTTC.

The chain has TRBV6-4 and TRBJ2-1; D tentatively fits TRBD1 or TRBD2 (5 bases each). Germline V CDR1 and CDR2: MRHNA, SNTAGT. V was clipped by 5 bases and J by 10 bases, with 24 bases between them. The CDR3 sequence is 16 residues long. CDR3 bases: TGTGCCAGCAGTCGGGACCGCGGATTCATCAATGGGGAGCAGTTCTTC. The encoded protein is CASSRDRGFINGEQFF.

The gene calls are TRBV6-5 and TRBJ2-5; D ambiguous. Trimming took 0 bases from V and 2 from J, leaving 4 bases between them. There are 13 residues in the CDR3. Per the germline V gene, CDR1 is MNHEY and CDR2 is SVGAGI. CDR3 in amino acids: CASSYSHQETQYF. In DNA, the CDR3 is TGTGCCAGCAGTTACTCGCATCAAGAGACCCAGTACTTC.

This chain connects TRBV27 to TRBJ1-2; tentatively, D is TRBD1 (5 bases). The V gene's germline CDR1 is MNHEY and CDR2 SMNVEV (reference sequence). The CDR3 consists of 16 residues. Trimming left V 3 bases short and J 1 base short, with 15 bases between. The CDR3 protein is CASSFAAGILNYGYTF. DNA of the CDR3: TGTGCCAGCAGTTTTGCTGCAGGGATACTTAACTATGGCTACACCTTC.

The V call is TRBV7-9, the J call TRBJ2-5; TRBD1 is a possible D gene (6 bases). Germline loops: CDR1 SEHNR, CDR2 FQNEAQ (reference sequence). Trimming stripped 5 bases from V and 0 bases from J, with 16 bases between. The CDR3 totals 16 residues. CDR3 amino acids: CASSPRLGHHQETQYF. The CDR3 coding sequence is TGTGCCAGCAGCCCCCGTTTGGGACACCACCAAGAGACCCAGTACTTC.

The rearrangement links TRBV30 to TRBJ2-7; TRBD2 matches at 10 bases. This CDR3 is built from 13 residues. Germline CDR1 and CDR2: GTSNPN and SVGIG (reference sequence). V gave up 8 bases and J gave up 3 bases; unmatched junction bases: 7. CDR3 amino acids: CAASLAGGYEQYF. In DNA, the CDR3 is TGTGCCGCATCTTTAGCGGGGGGCTACGAGCAGTACTTC.

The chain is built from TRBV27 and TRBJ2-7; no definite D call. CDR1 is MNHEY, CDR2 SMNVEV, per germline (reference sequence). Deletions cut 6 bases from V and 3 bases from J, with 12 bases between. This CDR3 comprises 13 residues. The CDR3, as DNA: TGTGCCAGCAGCCCGGCACTTTTCTACGAGCAGTACTTC. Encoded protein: CASSPALFYEQYF.

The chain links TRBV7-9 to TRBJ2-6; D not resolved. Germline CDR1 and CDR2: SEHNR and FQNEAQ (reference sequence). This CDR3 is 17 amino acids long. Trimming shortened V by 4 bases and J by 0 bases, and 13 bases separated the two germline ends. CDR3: CASSYSRSNSGANVLTF. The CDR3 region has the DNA TGTGCCAGCAGCTACAGCCGATCTAACTCTGGGGCCAACGTCCTGACTTTC. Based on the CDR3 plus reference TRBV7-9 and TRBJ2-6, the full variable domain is DTGVSQNPRHKITKRGQNVTFRCDPISEHNRLYWYRQTLGQGPEFLTYFQNEAQLEKSRLLSDRFSAERPKGSFSTLEIQRTEQGDSAMYLCASSYSRSNSGANVLTFGAGSRLTVL.

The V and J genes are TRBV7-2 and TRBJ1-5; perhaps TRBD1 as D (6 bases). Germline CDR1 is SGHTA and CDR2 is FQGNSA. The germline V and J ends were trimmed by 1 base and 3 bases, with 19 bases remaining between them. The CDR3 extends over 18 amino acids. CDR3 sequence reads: CASSLDAGRGGVNQPQHF. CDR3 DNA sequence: TGTGCCAGCAGCTTAGATGCCGGCAGGGGAGGTGTCAATCAGCCCCAGCATTTT.

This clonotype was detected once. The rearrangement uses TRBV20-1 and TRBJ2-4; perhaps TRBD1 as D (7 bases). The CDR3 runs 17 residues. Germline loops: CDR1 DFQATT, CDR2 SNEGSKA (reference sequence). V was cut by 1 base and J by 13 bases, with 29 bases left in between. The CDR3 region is CSARAGGGGANYNEQYF. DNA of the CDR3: TGCAGTGCTAGAGCAGGGGGTGGAGGGGCAAACTACAATGAGCAGTACTTC.

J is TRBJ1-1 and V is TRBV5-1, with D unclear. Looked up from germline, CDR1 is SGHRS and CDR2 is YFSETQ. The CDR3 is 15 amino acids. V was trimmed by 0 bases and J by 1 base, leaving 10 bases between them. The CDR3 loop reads CASSLGGMGNTEAFF. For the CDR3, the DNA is TGCGCCAGCAGCTTGGGCGGGATGGGGAACACTGAAGCTTTCTTT.

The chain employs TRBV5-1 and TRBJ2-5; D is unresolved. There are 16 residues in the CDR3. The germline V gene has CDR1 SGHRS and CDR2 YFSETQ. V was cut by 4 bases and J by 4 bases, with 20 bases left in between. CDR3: CASSPDWERLSETQYF. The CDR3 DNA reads TGCGCCAGCAGCCCAGATTGGGAAAGGTTGTCAGAGACCCAGTACTTC.

The CDR3 DNA sequence: TGTGCCAGCAGACCAGGGACGGCCGGTGGAGAGACCCAGTACTTC. It specifies CASRPGTAGGETQYF. This chain joins TRBV6-2 or TRBV6-3 and TRBJ2-4; TRBD1 or TRBD2 may be the D gene (5 bases each). The J call may not be correct, given that the DNA end is closer to TRBJ2-5. This CDR3 region has 15 residues. CDR1 and CDR2 (germline): MNHEY, SVGEGT.

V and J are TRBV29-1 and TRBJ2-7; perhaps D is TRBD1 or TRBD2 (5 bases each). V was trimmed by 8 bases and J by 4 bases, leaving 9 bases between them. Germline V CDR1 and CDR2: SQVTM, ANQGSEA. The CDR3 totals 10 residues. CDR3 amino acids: CSMGRYEQYF. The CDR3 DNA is TGCAGCATGGGACGTTACGAGCAGTACTTC.

CDR3 protein: CASSPMGTGDTDTQYF. CDR3 nucleotide sequence: TGTGCCAGCAGCCCAATGGGGACAGGGGACACAGATACGCAGTATTTT. The chain combines TRBV7-2 with TRBJ2-3; 10 bases map to TRBD1. CDR1 is SGHTA and CDR2 is FQGNSA in the germline V gene. This CDR3 is 16 amino acids long. V lost 5 bases to trimming and J lost 2 bases; unmatched junction nucleotides: 7.

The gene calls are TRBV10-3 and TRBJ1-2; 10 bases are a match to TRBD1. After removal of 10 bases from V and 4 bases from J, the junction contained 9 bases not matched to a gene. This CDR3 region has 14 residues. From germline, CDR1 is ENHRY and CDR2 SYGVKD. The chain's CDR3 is CASTTGGPSYGYTF. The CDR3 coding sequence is TGTGCCAGTACGACAGGGGGCCCAAGCTATGGCTACACCTTC.